This TCR beta chain comes out of a study of cytomegalovirus exposure and HLA in healthy donors (dated by TCRdb to the late 2010s). About the investigation overall: In an earlier analysis of roughly 500 of the donors, under 300 Gb of sequence data and some 100 million unique TCR beta sequences from roughly 180 million T cells were reported. The study combined high-throughput TCR immunosequencing, statistical association of individual TCRs with disease status, and machine learning to predict cytomegalovirus infection status. Every repertoire in the discovery cohort had been generated on one and the same sequencing platform. A later genetic analysis used genome-wide SNP genotypes for about 65% of the 666 donors, treating that subset as a discovery cohort. A handful of DR-DQ haplotypes were handled as single units for association and clustering because linkage in the cohort was strong. HLA typing covered class I and class II loci at four-digit resolution. Donor age, sex, ethnicity and CMV serostatus were compiled alongside the repertoire data. An early release that covered roughly 600 HLA-typed donors contained approximately 290 gigabases of sequencing data and 65 million to 100 million unique TCR sequences. The aim of the study was to test whether cataloging public T cell receptors could identify signatures of past pathogen exposure. Along with the approximately 600-subject first cohort, a separate validation cohort of over a hundred different subjects was used. An earlier analysis of roughly 600 of the donors used high-throughput TCR beta sequencing to judge whether each TCR beta V gene segment behaved as functional or pseudogenic. To study patterns of TCR occurrence, a later analysis re-analyzed previously published TCR beta repertoires from several hundred donors and added high-resolution HLA genotyping. Among the 398 genotyped donors, around 79% belonged to the genetic ancestry cluster associated with self-reported Caucasian donors. The study used immunosequencing to profile the T cell repertoires of approximately 690 subjects and linked those repertoires to cytomegalovirus serostatus. The later analysis used no new phenotypic data to find candidate immune exposures, relying instead on TCR beta sequences and their occurrence across donors. The number of donors typed differed by locus, with about 620-630 for A, B, C, DRB1 and DQB1, roughly 520 for DQA1, approximately 580 for DPA1, and around 460 for DPB1. Across 398 genotyped donors of the cohort, an average of roughly 230,000 unique TCR beta nucleotide sequences per donor were sequenced, and 15% to 20% of those sequences were non-productive.

Relative to germline, V is 1 base shorter and J is 0 bases shorter, with 12 bases between their ends. In the germline V gene, CDR1 corresponds to SGHTA and CDR2 to FQGTGA. Taken from cysteine to phenylalanine, the CDR3 has 16 residues. Only the CDR3 part of the read is kept: 48 bases, read in frame from the first base. The cohort was made up of approximately 670 healthy bone marrow donors. Cohort members were all nominally healthy when sampled, although unrecorded immune exposures were likely present. The donor tested CMV seropositive, placing the donor among the 250 to 350 seropositive members of the cohort. A peripheral blood sample was provided by each donor, and peripheral blood mononuclear cells were used for TCR beta sequencing. The Qiagen DNeasy Blood Extraction Kit was used to extract genomic DNA from the blood cell samples. The library was obtained by the immunoSEQ multiplex PCR assay. For the multiplex PCR, a mixture combining 60 forward primers for TCR Vbeta segments and 13 reverse primers for TCR Jbeta segments was used. The CDR3 region of rearranged TCR beta genes was amplified from genomic DNA by a multiplex PCR assay. The Illumina HiSeq System was used to sequence the amplified TCR beta libraries as 87-base-pair reads. Under the source paper's analysis protocol: A later analysis counted about 82 million unique TCR beta chains across the 700 or so repertoires, and around 9.9 million of these chains were shared by at least two donors. A nearest-neighbor algorithm error-corrected the raw reads and collapsed the reads into unique sequences, merging closely related sequences to remove PCR and sequencing errors. Alignment of CDR3 sequences to IMGT reference sequences was used to assign V, D and J gene segments. For a sequence to be retained, a match of at least six nucleotides to both a V gene segment and a J gene segment was required. A rearrangement was called productive if the CDR3 had no stop codons and remained in frame with V and J, and every other rearrangement was called non-productive. CDR3 was defined by IMGT convention, running from the second conserved V-encoded cysteine to the conserved J-encoded phenylalanine. The earlier analysis of more than 450 of the donors excluded sequences that lacked an unambiguous match to a single V gene segment. In an earlier analysis of several hundred of the donors, V segments were called functional above 56.7% productive rearrangements and were called segregating when the between-donor standard deviation exceeded 5%. A statistical classification framework was developed to diagnose cytomegalovirus status using the catalog of TCR beta chain sequences. In a later analysis, V and J genes were assigned by comparing TCR nucleotide sequences against IMGT/GENE-DB human TR gene sequences. A later analysis assigned CDR3 sequences and most-parsimonious VDJ recombination scenarios with the TCRdist pipeline. A later analysis defined each TCR beta chain by its CDR3 amino acid sequence plus V-gene family, and excluded reads lacking a unique V-gene family. To address suspected cross-contamination and a sequencing artifact, a later analysis removed roughly 640 highly shared, low-generation-probability nucleotide sequences. In a later analysis, a clonal expansion index was calculated for each public chain from normalized within-repertoire ranks of inferred template counts. In a later analysis, generation probabilities were computed with a VDJ recombination model fitted to out-of-frame rearrangements, and the resulting probabilities were checked against IGoR. In a later analysis, hypergeometric tests were used to score TCR-TCR, TCR-HLA and TCR-CMV co-occurrence, with a repertoire-size bias correction applied to TCR pairs. To estimate false discovery rates, a later analysis permuted the HLA or CMV assignments 20 times. In a later analysis, co-occurring TCRs were grouped with DBSCAN, and TCRdist sequence similarity was added when clustering was performed within HLA-allele-positive subsets. Co-occurrence clustering excluded repertoires with fewer than 30,000 or more than 120,000 public chains, plus five with anomalous nucleotide sharing. What TCRdb holds here is the immuneACCESS table cut down to in-frame rearrangements. Part of the clones is not present; checked against another copy, under half of the missing clones reflect an unresolved V gene, and the others are unexplained. V and J calls and clone size are those listed in that table; D and trimming were worked out from the DNA. A total of about 160,000 clones appear in this sample, approximately 79% of them only once. Around 6.8% of the sample is taken by the ten largest.

What the research found in general, with its limitations: When HLA alleles, especially DR and DQ, strongly co-occurred, attributing TCR associations to individual alleles was difficult. The sequencing pipeline was judged likely to have produced a cluster of highly shared sequence variants as a technical artifact. A later analysis found that HLA-associated TCR beta chains were more clonally expanded and had lower generation probabilities than equally common non-associated chains. The study gave a list of over 150 TCR beta chains associated with cytomegalovirus. V-gene and J-gene trimming of TCR beta chains was associated with a missense DCLRE1C variant in a later genetic analysis, and the association was replicated in an independent cohort. In a later genetic analysis, fewer N-insertions in productive TCRs were reported among donors in an Asian-associated ancestry cluster than the approximately 670-donor mean. Most CMV-associated TCR beta chains appeared to be HLA-restricted in a later analysis, and the HLA associations seemed to be driven largely by CMV exposure. Because HLA typing was missing for some donors at each locus, association tests included only the typed subset. In an earlier analysis of about 550 of the donors, most TCR beta V segments were observed in productive rearrangements about 90% or about 30% of the time, broadly matching IMGT annotations. In a later analysis, about 17,000 TCR beta sequences were associated with specific HLA alleles at a false discovery rate of 0.05. The authors suggested that the approach could potentially be generalized to other disease states and immunological phenotypes. Linkage disequilibrium might explain the correlated functional status among segregating V segments, but an unknown experimental factor could not be ruled out. The classifier was reported to diagnose cytomegalovirus status with high specificity and sensitivity in both the original cohort and the validation cohort. CMV serostatus was the only immune exposure information available for the cohort. In a later analysis, several top co-occurrence clusters were reported to appear linked to parvovirus B19, influenza, CMV and Epstein-Barr virus. The presence/absence analyses assumed that sequencing depth was roughly uniform across donors, and that assumption may not be true. Because counts were too low, about 18 rarely observed V segments, including chromosome 9 orphons, were excluded from the earlier analysis of 587 of the donors. This cohort had only TCR beta chains sequenced, and the lack of alpha or paired-chain data limited which features could be detected. In vitro tests confirmed that a few of the cytomegalovirus-associated TCR beta chains recognize cytomegalovirus antigens. Most TCR sequences were observed very rarely across donors, whereas some public TCRs were present in many individuals. In a later analysis, TCR association rates were found to vary across HLA loci, with the most associated TCRs seen for DRB1 alleles and the fewest for HLA-C alleles. A further reported finding was that TCR beta sequences accurately predicted the HLA-A and HLA-B alleles for most subjects in the first cohort. Some IMGT-functional V segments, including TRBV6-2 and TRBV6-3, could not be told apart with the 87-base-pair reads, so those segments were excluded.

As regards this clone: Its recognized antigen is unknown. Within one base of it there is no much larger clone, and no base qualities were kept.

The chain is made from TRBV7-3 and TRBJ2-5; perhaps TRBD2 is the D gene, with 6 bases matching. Sample: PBMCs. This sequence originates from a man aged 35 to 55 in good health and CMV-seropositive. The CDR3 corresponds to CASSLNSGGYQETQYF. The sequence in DNA is TGTGCCAGCAGCTTAAATAGCGGAGGGTACCAAGAGACCCAGTACTTC.